A selection of T cell receptor beta chains follows, all from one sample in a study of blood T cells in healthy people across ages. MiXCR was run by TCRdb on the 5' RACE reads, yielding one entry per CDR3 protein. The table records 450,000 to 600,000 distinct CDR3 sequences, 27% of them present only once. These records were also assigned to another study, of T cells of mothers and their children.

The sample was blood. These receptors all stem from a boy aged 2-9 years in good health. The CDR3 runs from the conserved cysteine through the conserved F or W.

v_call	j_call	cdr3_aa
TRBV11-2	TRBJ2-5	CASSLDLGSETQYF
TRBV12-3/TRBV12-4	TRBJ2-3	CASSWVAGVTDTQYF
TRBV27	TRBJ1-2	CASSLRGRVYGYTF
TRBV20-1	TRBJ1-4	CSAPGGANEKLFF
TRBV20-1	TRBJ2-5	CSARPTGLVVQYF
TRBV2	TRBJ2-6	CASSDMSSGANVLTF
TRBV27	TRBJ1-2	CASSLSVSQIINYGYTF
TRBV7-6	TRBJ1-2	CASSLSTSRNYGYTF
TRBV10-3	TRBJ2-5	CATEGGSGQETQYF
TRBV20-1	TRBJ2-3	CSASRWADTQYF
TRBV7-6	TRBJ2-5	CASSSRGFKRTQYF
TRBV6-1	TRBJ1-3	CASSPLTAYSGNTIYF
TRBV3-1	NA	CASSLGGTPNNEQFF
TRBV7-9	TRBJ1-1	CASSLARESRKVFF
TRBV27	TRBJ1-2	CASRISGDGYGYTF
TRBV10-3	TRBJ2-7	CAISEGPGATYEQYF
TRBV20-1	TRBJ2-1	CSARITSGHEQFF
TRBV29-1	TRBJ2-2	CSVEDRANTGELFF